Shown below are 23 T cell receptor beta chains from a single sample sequenced in a study of CD8+ T cells in alopecia areata. cDNA reverse transcribed from extracted RNA served as the sequencing template. Method: immunoSEQ multiplex PCR; TCRdb's copy keeps in-frame clones and lacks some. The sample has roughly 200,000 clones; approximately 62% are singletons. Sequences were derived from CD4+ T cells sorted from blood, sampled at week 0. The receptors here all came from a human donor with alopecia areata.

The V gene is TRBV4-2, the J gene TRBJ2-1; TRBD1 might be the D (5 bases). Trimming removed 2 bases from V and 4 bases from J, with 9 bases in between. CDR3 size: 14 residues. Germline lookup yields CDR1 LGHNA and CDR2 YNFKEQ. The CDR3 DNA reads TGTGCCAGCAGCCAACTAGGGGCTTACAATGAGCAGTTCTTC. Translated: CASSQLGAYNEQFF.

The chain combines TRBV29-1 with TRBJ2-7; D possibly corresponds to TRBD2 (6 bases). Germline CDR1 and CDR2: SQVTM and ANQGSEA. The ends were cut back, 7 bases at V and 2 bases at J, with 18 bases in the middle. CDR3 length equals 14 residues. The CDR3 sequence: CSAGGGKTTYEQYF. The CDR3 region has the DNA TGCAGCGCCGGCGGCGGGAAAACTACCTACGAGCAGTACTTC.

The chain carries TRBV11-2 and TRBJ1-4; D not resolved. CDR3 size: 13 residues. Trimming shortened V by 1 base and J by 5 bases, and 5 bases separated the two germline ends. Germline CDR1 SGHAT, CDR2 FQNNGV. The CDR3 loop is CASSLGLNEKLFF. As DNA, the CDR3 is TGTGCCAGCAGCTTAGGGTTAAATGAAAAACTGTTTTTT.

V usage is TRBV2 and J usage is TRBJ1-6; D remains unclear. The V gene lost 7 bases and the J gene lost 11 bases, with 12 bases spanning the gap. This CDR3 region has 12 residues. The germline CDR1 and CDR2 sequences are SNHLY and FYNNEI. CDR3 DNA sequence: TGTGCCAGCAAAGAGGCACAAACACCCCTCCACTTT. The encoded protein is CASKEAQTPLHF.

The CDR3 DNA is TGTGCCAGCAGTGACGCTAGTGGCTACACCTTC. As protein: CASSDASGYTF. This chain uses TRBV25-1 with TRBJ1-2; no clear D. Germline lookup yields CDR1 MGHDK and CDR2 SYGVNS. V was clipped by 3 bases and J by 7 bases, with 6 bases between them. The CDR3 length is 11 residues.

The chain links TRBV6-5 to TRBJ2-3; no reliable D call. This CDR3 contains 13 residues. Trimming shortened V by 0 bases and J by 3 bases, and 4 bases separated the two germline ends. Germline V gene lookup returns CDR1 MNHEY and CDR2 SVGAGI. DNA for the CDR3: TGTGCCAGCAGTTACTCGTCAACAGATACGCAGTATTTT. Residues: CASSYSSTDTQYF.

This clone came up a few times. V gene TRBV7-3 combines with J gene TRBJ2-3; possibly TRBD2 for D (5 bases). The CDR3 loop spans 14 amino acids. Germline-derived CDR1 and CDR2 are SGHTA and FQGTGA. Trimming left V 9 bases short and J 0 bases short, with 13 bases between. CDR3 residues: CASVSRGSTDTQYF. CDR3 bases: TGTGCCAGTGTCTCGAGAGGGAGCACAGATACGCAGTATTTT. Full variable domain (rest looked up from reference TRBV7-3 and TRBJ2-3): GAGVSQTPSNKVTEKGKYVELRCDPISGHTALYWYRQSLGQGPEFLIYFQGTGAADDSGLPNDRFFAVRPEGSVSTLKIQRTERGDSAVYLCASVSRGSTDTQYFGPGTRLTVL.

This clone has a handful of counts. In DNA form, the CDR3 reads TGTGCCAGCAGTTACTCGAGGGGTATCTATGGCTACACCTTC. It yields the protein CASSYSRGIYGYTF. The rearrangement uses TRBV6-6 and TRBJ1-2; weak D call: TRBD1 (5 bases). The CDR3 covers 14 residues. Trimming removed 0 bases at V and 4 bases at J, with 9 bases between. Germline lookup yields CDR1 MNHNY and CDR2 SVGAGI (reference sequence).

The table lists this clone with a few counts. V usage is TRBV6-6 and J usage is TRBJ1-2; tentative D call: TRBD1 (6 bases). Germline V gene lookup returns CDR1 MNHNY and CDR2 SVGAGI (reference sequence). V dropped 8 bases and J dropped 5 bases, with 12 bases sitting between them. This CDR3 region has 12 residues. The CDR3 is CASGGEMYGYTF. CDR3 coding DNA: TGTGCCAGCGGGGGCGAAATGTATGGCTACACCTTC.

V is TRBV7-2 and J is TRBJ2-3; D possibly corresponds to TRBD2 (5 bases). The ends were cut back, 0 bases at V and 1 base at J, with 5 bases in the middle. CDR1 SGHTA and CDR2 FQGNSA come from the germline V gene. CDR3 size: 14 residues. CDR3 sequence reads: CASSLARGTDTQYF. CDR3 nucleotides: TGTGCCAGCAGCTTAGCGCGGGGCACAGATACGCAGTATTTT.

This rearrangement joins TRBV2 to TRBJ2-3, with D possibly being TRBD2 (5 bases). Trimming pared 4 bases from V and 1 base from J, leaving 15 bases between. Looked up from germline, CDR1 is SNHLY and CDR2 is FYNNEI. CDR3 length: 16 amino acids. CDR3 nucleotide sequence: TGTGCCAGCAGTGCTGCCCGTAGCGTGCGCACAGATACGCAGTATTTT. Its translation is CASSAARSVRTDTQYF.

The CDR3 region is CAWKGLNFQETQYF. The CDR3 DNA reads as TGTGCCTGGAAGGGCCTGAACTTTCAAGAGACCCAGTACTTC. The chain couples TRBV30 to TRBJ2-5, with D unclear. The CDR3 runs to 14 residues. Germline V gene data show CDR1 as GTSNPN and CDR2 as SVGIG (reference sequence). With 4 bases removed from V and 2 bases from J, the gap between germline ends came to 14 bases.

This chain connects TRBV9 to TRBJ2-1; a weak D match, TRBD1 (5 bases). The germline gives CDR1 SGDLS, CDR2 YYNGEE. V gave up 0 bases and J gave up 4 bases, with 8 bases separating them. The CDR3 covers 14 residues. The CDR3 region is CASSVAQGYNEQFF. CDR3 nucleotide sequence: TGTGCCAGCAGCGTAGCGCAGGGTTACAATGAGCAGTTCTTC.

The chain has TRBV27 and TRBJ1-6, with D hard to call. V was trimmed by 3 bases and J by 11 bases, leaving 11 bases between them. The CDR3 sequence is 13 residues long. Per the germline V gene, CDR1 is MNHEY and CDR2 is SMNVEV (reference sequence). Here the CDR3 reads CASSFALPAPLHF. Written as DNA, the CDR3 is TGTGCCAGCAGTTTTGCCCTACCGGCACCCCTCCACTTT.

The V gene is TRBV29-1, the J gene TRBJ2-6; D unclear. Between the trimmed V and J ends, which lost 4 bases and 0 bases, there was a span of 13 bases. CDR1 and CDR2 (germline): SQVTM, ANQGSEA. This CDR3 comprises 16 residues. CDR3 in amino acids: CSVAPNSASGANVLTF. As DNA, the CDR3 is TGCAGCGTTGCCCCCAACAGTGCCTCTGGGGCCAACGTCCTGACTTTC.

This chain connects TRBV29-1 to TRBJ1-2, with D possibly matching TRBD1 (6 bases). The germline CDR1 and CDR2 sequences are SQVTM and ANQGSEA. The CDR3 has 16 residues. V was clipped by 4 bases and J by 0 bases, with 18 bases between them. CDR3 coding DNA: TGCAGCGTTGGGGGGTTGAGGGCAGGGGCTAACTATGGCTACACCTTC. Translated: CSVGGLRAGANYGYTF.

The rearrangement uses TRBV12-5 and TRBJ2-5, with D perhaps given as TRBD1 or TRBD2 (5 bases each). Germline values: CDR1 LGHNT, CDR2 FRNRAP. The CDR3 length is 13 residues. The V end lost 8 bases, the J end lost 3 bases, and 13 bases lay between the germline ends. The CDR3 bases are TGTGCTAGTCGGGGACCGAAGAAAGAGACCCAGTACTTC. Translation gives CASRGPKKETQYF.

This clone was detected a few times. The chain joins TRBV5-6 to TRBJ1-1, with 8 bases fitting TRBD1. CDR3 length: 14 amino acids. The V segment lost 4 bases and the J segment 5 bases; nucleotides outside the gene matches: 7. The germline V gene has CDR1 SGHDT and CDR2 YYEEEE. The CDR3 sequence: CASSGAGGGTEAFF. CDR3 sequence (DNA): TGTGCCAGCAGCGGTGCAGGGGGCGGAACTGAAGCTTTCTTT.

This clone was observed once. The chain combines TRBV28 with TRBJ2-5, with a possible D match to TRBD1 (5 bases). The ends were cut back, 7 bases at V and 1 base at J, with 16 bases in the middle. CDR1 MDHEN and CDR2 SYDVKM come from the germline V gene. This CDR3 is 15 amino acids long. The CDR3 here is CASNSPSGFQETQYF. Written as DNA, the CDR3 is TGTGCCAGCAACTCACCCTCAGGGTTCCAAGAGACCCAGTACTTC. Together with reference TRBV28 and TRBJ2-5, the CDR3 gives the full variable domain: DVKVTQSSRYLVKRTGEKVFLECVQDMDHENMFWYRQDPGLGLRLIYFSYDVKMKEKGDIPEGYSVSREKKERFSLILESASTNQTSMYLCASNSPSGFQETQYFGPGTRLLVL.

The chain uses TRBV29-1 and TRBJ1-2, with 9 bases lining up with TRBD1. V lost 5 bases, J lost 8 bases, and 3 bases stayed unmatched. Germline lookup yields CDR1 SQVTM and CDR2 ANQGSEA. The CDR3 contains 11 residues. The chain's CDR3 is CSVRTGEGYTF. The CDR3 region has the DNA TGCAGCGTTCGGACAGGGGAAGGCTACACCTTC.

The genes are TRBV5-1 and TRBJ1-1, with D maybe TRBD1 (6 bases). V was cut by 3 bases and J by 0 bases, with 12 bases left in between. The CDR3 extends over 15 amino acids. In germline, CDR1 is SGHRS, CDR2 YFSETQ. The CDR3 region is CASSSNTGMNTEAFF. The CDR3 coding sequence is TGCGCCAGCAGCTCGAACACAGGGATGAACACTGAAGCTTTCTTT. Together with reference TRBV5-1 and TRBJ1-1, the CDR3 gives the full variable domain: KAGVTQTPRYLIKTRGQQVTLSCSPISGHRSVSWYQQTPGQGLQFLFEYFSETQRNKGNFPGRFSGRQFSNSRSEMNVSTLELGDSALYLCASSSNTGMNTEAFFGQGTRLTVV.

The V and J genes are TRBV28 and TRBJ2-1; D is perhaps TRBD1 (6 bases). Between the trimmed V and J ends, which lost 5 bases and 12 bases, there was a span of 20 bases. The CDR3 is 14 amino acids. CDR1 MDHEN and CDR2 SYDVKM come from the germline V gene. CDR3 region: CASSPGAAGASQFF. In nucleotides, the CDR3 is TGTGCCAGCAGTCCCGGCGCCGCAGGGGCTTCGCAGTTCTTC.

This rearrangement joins TRBV25-1 to TRBJ1-5; no firm D call. The length of the CDR3 is 14 residues. Trimming shortened V by 2 bases and J by 9 bases, and 14 bases separated the two germline ends. Per germline, CDR1 MGHDK and CDR2 SYGVNS. In nucleotides, the CDR3 is TGTGCCAGCAGTGAAGTTGGTCACCCTTCGCCCCAGCATTTT. It encodes CASSEVGHPSPQHF.